One sample yielded the 13 T cell receptor beta chains listed below, sequenced in a study of patients and donors after allogeneic stem cell transplantation (dated by TCRdb to the early 2020s). Library preparation was by RT-PCR. The instrument given in TCRdb is NextSeq 550. TCRdb took the public reads, trimmed them with fastp at Q25, ran MiXCR for clone calling and kept in-frame beta chains. Entries are consolidated by CDR3 protein sequence, retaining the most common genes and DNA. The sample yields about a million distinct CDR3 sequences; more than 15% were counted once. 6% of the sample rests with the top ten. Specimen: blood, either unsorted or a sorted T cell fraction (not recorded which). The origin of the receptors is a human donor who was either an allogeneic HSCT recipient or a stem cell or donor lymphocyte infusion donor (not recorded which). It is not recorded whose cells these are; they may come from a transplant donor.

The chain combines TRBV7-8 with TRBJ2-5; unclear D gene. The CDR3 length is 14 residues. V dropped 3 bases and J dropped 2 bases, with 10 bases sitting between them. CDR1 and CDR2 (germline): SGHVS, FQNEAQ. The DNA for the CDR3 is TGTGCCAGCAGCTTGAGTGTGCAGCAAGAGACCCAGTACTTC. Translation gives CASSLSVQQETQYF.

The chain uses TRBV20-1 and TRBJ2-1; no reliable D call. CDR3 length equals 14 residues. In germline, CDR1 is DFQATT, CDR2 SNEGSKA (reference sequence). V lost 6 bases and J lost 2, with 14 bases in between. The CDR3 sequence is CSAKKGLAYNEQFF. CDR3 DNA sequence: TGCAGTGCAAAGAAAGGGCTAGCCTACAATGAGCAGTTCTTC.

A few counts support this clonotype. The chain employs TRBV30 and TRBJ1-2, with D hard to call. CDR3 size: 10 residues. The germline V and J ends were trimmed by 8 bases and 4 bases, with 8 bases remaining between them. Germline loops: CDR1 GTSNPN, CDR2 SVGIG (reference sequence). As DNA, the CDR3 is TGTGCCCAACACCGCTATGGCTACACCTTC. Amino acid sequence: CAQHRYGYTF. The whole variable domain, filled in from reference TRBV30 and TRBJ1-2, reads SQTIHQWPATLVQPVGSPLSLECTVEGTSNPNLYWYRQAAGRGLQLLFYSVGIGQISSEVPQNLSASRPQDRQFILSSKKLLLSDSGFYLCAQHRYGYTFGSGTRLTVV.

This clonotype was counted at least ten times. The rearrangement joins TRBV18 to TRBJ1-2, with D uncertain. V lost 3 bases, J lost 3 bases, and 14 bases lay in between. The CDR3 has 15 residues. Germline V gene lookup returns CDR1 KGHSH and CDR2 LQKENI. CDR3 loop: CASSPEPAGDYGYTF. CDR3 nucleotide sequence: TGTGCCAGCTCACCGGAGCCAGCCGGCGACTATGGCTACACCTTC.

This clonotype has just a few counts. The chain has TRBV4-3 and TRBJ2-1; D tentatively fits TRBD1 or TRBD2 (5 bases each). The CDR3 contains 15 residues. Germline CDR1 reads LGHNA; CDR2 reads YSLEER. V lost 3 bases, J lost 2 bases, and 11 bases lay in between. The CDR3 loop reads CASSQGRGAYNEQFF. The CDR3 nucleotides read TGCGCCAGCAGCCAGGGACGGGGAGCCTACAATGAGCAGTTCTTC.

This clonotype was observed many times. The rearrangement links TRBV12-3 or TRBV12-4 to TRBJ2-1; 10 nucleotides match TRBD2. The V gene end was trimmed by 6 bases and the J gene end by 4 bases; junction bases not matched to a gene: 9. The CDR3 spans 16 residues. CDR3 DNA: TGTGCCAGCAGACCTCCGGGACTAGCGTCTTACAATGAGCAGTTCTTC. It specifies CASRPPGLASYNEQFF.

The V gene is TRBV4-1, the J gene TRBJ1-4; D gene unclear. Deletions cut 1 base from V and 7 bases from J, with 10 bases between. The CDR3 is 14 amino acids. Germline CDR1 MGHRA, CDR2 YSYEKL. The CDR3 loop reads CASSQGPWSEKLFF. CDR3 sequence (DNA): TGCGCCAGCAGCCAAGGACCTTGGAGTGAAAAACTGTTTTTT.

This chain joins TRBV12-3 or TRBV12-4 and TRBJ2-2; 11 bases line up with TRBD2. This CDR3 comprises 17 residues. V dropped 5 bases and J dropped 5; count of bases not matched to a gene: 10. CDR3 DNA: TGTGCCAGCAGTAACCCTAGCGGGAGGAAGGGAACCGGGGAGCTGTTTTTT. Translating gives CASSNPSGRKGTGELFF.

The rearrangement uses TRBV2 and TRBJ2-1; D might be TRBD2 (5 bases). V was shortened by 4 bases and J by 10 bases, with 17 bases between the two germline ends. Germline CDR1 SNHLY, CDR2 FYNNEI. This CDR3 spans 14 amino acids. The CDR3 loop reads CASSVGLDTGEQFF. CDR3 sequence (DNA): TGTGCCAGCAGTGTAGGACTCGACACGGGGGAGCAGTTCTTC.

This sequence joins TRBV10-3 and TRBJ2-1, with TRBD2 identical over 8 bases. This CDR3 comprises 16 residues. Unmatched junction bases numbered 11, after V lost 4 bases and J lost 6 bases. Germline CDR1 ENHRY, CDR2 SYGVKD. The CDR3 region has the DNA TGTGCCATCAGTGGCGATACCTCGGGGGGGCTCAATGAGCAGTTCTTC. Translation: CAISGDTSGGLNEQFF.

The chain is built from TRBV6-1 and TRBJ1-6; tentatively, D is TRBD1 (5 bases). With 5 bases removed from V and 8 bases from J, the gap between germline ends came to 16 bases. CDR1 is MNHNS and CDR2 is SASEGT in the germline V gene. The CDR3 sequence is 15 residues long. The CDR3 sequence: CASSQSHGRDSPLHF. The CDR3 bases are TGTGCCAGCAGTCAATCCCACGGCAGGGATTCACCCCTCCACTTT.

The table lists this clonotype with a few counts. The V call is TRBV20-1, the J call TRBJ2-7; 9 nucleotides align to TRBD2. Germline CDR1 and CDR2: DFQATT and SNEGSKA (reference sequence). The ends lost 6 bases at V and 0 bases at J; junction bases unmatched: 9. The CDR3 runs to 15 residues. CDR3: CSATGLALSSYEQYF. The DNA of the CDR3 is TGCAGTGCGACAGGACTAGCGTTAAGCTCCTACGAGCAGTACTTC.

This chain connects TRBV5-1 to TRBJ1-1, with a weak D call TRBD1 (5 bases). The CDR3 contains 14 residues. In germline, CDR1 is SGHRS, CDR2 YFSETQ. Trimming removed 0 bases from V and 7 bases from J, with 13 bases in between. This CDR3 is CASSLVKGLGEAFF. The CDR3 coding sequence is TGCGCCAGCAGCTTGGTTAAGGGGTTGGGTGAAGCTTTCTTT.